A single sample gave rise to the 3 T cell receptor beta chains below, sequenced in a study of shared clonotypes between healthy human individuals. Produced via immunoSEQ multiplex PCR; TCRdb's table is partial and in-frame only. The sample carries 2,500,000 or so clones, around nine tenths recorded once. Material for sequencing was naive CD4+ T cells sorted from blood. The subset: CD45RA+ positively selected. These receptors all stem from a man younger than 30 in good health.

The chain couples TRBV27 to TRBJ2-7; a possible D gene is TRBD1 (6 bases). Trimming cost V 2 bases and J 1 base, with 12 bases left between them. This CDR3 region has 15 residues. Per germline, CDR1 MNHEY and CDR2 SMNVEV (reference sequence). This CDR3 reads CASSLEGHGSYEQYF. Written as DNA, the CDR3 is TGTGCCAGCAGTTTAGAGGGACACGGATCCTACGAGCAGTACTTC.

The V gene is TRBV7-2, the J gene TRBJ2-5; TRBD1 matches at 8 bases. The CDR3 is 15 residues long. J lost 4 bases, V lost 4 bases, and 8 bases had no gene match. Germline lookup yields CDR1 SGHTA and CDR2 FQGNSA. The CDR3 reads CASSSLAGTGETQYF. The DNA for the CDR3 is TGTGCCAGCAGCTCTCTGGCCGGGACAGGAGAGACCCAGTACTTC.

This chain uses TRBV19 with TRBJ1-2; D is unclear. This CDR3 is 15 amino acids long. The germline V gene has CDR1 LNHDA and CDR2 SQIVND (reference sequence). The V gene lost 0 bases and the J gene lost 4 bases, with 12 bases spanning the gap. CDR3 nucleotide sequence: TGTGCCAGTAGTATAGATACTACGGTTCCCTATGGCTACACCTTC. Protein sequence: CASSIDTTVPYGYTF.